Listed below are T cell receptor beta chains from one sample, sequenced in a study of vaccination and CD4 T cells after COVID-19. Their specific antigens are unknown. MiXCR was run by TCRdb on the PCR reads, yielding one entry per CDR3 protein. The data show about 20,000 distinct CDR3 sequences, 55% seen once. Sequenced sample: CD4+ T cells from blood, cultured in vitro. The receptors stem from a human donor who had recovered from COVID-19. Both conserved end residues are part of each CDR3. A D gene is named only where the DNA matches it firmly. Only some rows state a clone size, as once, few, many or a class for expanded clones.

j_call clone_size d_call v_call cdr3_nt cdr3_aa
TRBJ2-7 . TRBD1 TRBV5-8 TGTGCCAGCAGCCCCGGGACAGGGTTTGAGAACGAGCAGTACTTC CASSPGTGFENEQYF
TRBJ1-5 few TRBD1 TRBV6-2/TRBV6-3 TGTGCCAGCAGGATGGGACAGTACGATCAGCCCCAGCATTTT CASRMGQYDQPQHF
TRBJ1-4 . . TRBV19 TGTGCCAGTAGTATCGACACCTCTAGTGAAAAACTGTTTTTT CASSIDTSSEKLFF
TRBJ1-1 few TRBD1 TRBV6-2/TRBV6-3 TGTGCCAGCAGATCTCCTTCCGGGACAGGTATTGAAGCTTTCTTT CASRSPSGTGIEAFF
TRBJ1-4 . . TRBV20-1 TGCAGTGCTAGAGTAGGTCAGGGAGCAGTGAAACTGTTTTTT CSARVGQGAVKLFF
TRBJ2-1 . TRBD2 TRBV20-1 TGCAGTGCTCTAGCGGACCGGTCCTACAATGAGCAGTTCTTC CSALADRSYNEQFF
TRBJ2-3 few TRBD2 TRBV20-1 TGCAGTGCTAGAGATTTTGTCGACCCAACTAGCGGGATGCCAGATACGCAGTATTTT CSARDFVDPTSGMPDTQYF
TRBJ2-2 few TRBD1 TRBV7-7 TGTGCTAGCAGCCCGAGGGCGACAGGGGTCGGGGAGCTGTTTTTT CASSPRATGVGELFF
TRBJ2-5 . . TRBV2 TGTGCCAGCAGTGAATTGGGGATGAGCGCTGAGACCCAGTACTTC CASSELGMSAETQYF
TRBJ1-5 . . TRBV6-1 TGTGCCAGCAGTCCATACACAGGCAGCGGTCAGCCCCAGCATTTT CASSPYTGSGQPQHF
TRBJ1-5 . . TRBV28 TGTGCCAGCAGTTTTGGCGGTCTTCAGCCCCAGCATTTT CASSFGGLQPQHF
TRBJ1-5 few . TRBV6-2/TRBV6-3 TGTGCCAGCAGGCTCTCCGGGAGCAATCAGCCCCAGCATTTT CASRLSGSNQPQHF
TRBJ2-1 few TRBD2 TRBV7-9 TGTGCCAGCAGCGATCGAGGAGGCGGGAGAAGGAACAATGAGCAGTTCTTC CASSDRGGGRRNNEQFF
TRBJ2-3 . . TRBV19 TGTGCCACCAAACGGAGCGGGCTTGGGACAGATACGCAGTATTTT CATKRSGLGTDTQYF
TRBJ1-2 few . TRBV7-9 TGTGCCAGCAGCCCCCCGATCGGGGTTCGCGGCTACACCTTC CASSPPIGVRGYTF
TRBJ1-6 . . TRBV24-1 TGTGCCACCAGTGAGTCCGGGACACGTAATTCACCCCTCCACTTT CATSESGTRNSPLHF
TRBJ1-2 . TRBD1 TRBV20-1 TGCAGTGCTAGACATGGGTCCCGGACAGGGGACTATGGCTACACCTTC CSARHGSRTGDYGYTF
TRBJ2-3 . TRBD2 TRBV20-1 TGCAGTGCTAGAGATGCGGGGGTGGGGACAGATACGCAGTATTTT CSARDAGVGTDTQYF
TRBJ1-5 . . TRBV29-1 TGCAGCATACAAACGACCGGGGCACACGGCAATCAGCCCCAGCATTTT CSIQTTGAHGNQPQHF
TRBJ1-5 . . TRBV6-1 TGTGCCAGCAGTGAAGAAGGGGATCGGCCCCAGCATTTT CASSEEGDRPQHF
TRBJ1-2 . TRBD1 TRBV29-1 TGCAGCGTTGCGCCGGGACAGGGCTATGGCTACACCTTC CSVAPGQGYGYTF
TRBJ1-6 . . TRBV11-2 TGTGCCAGCAGACGACCAGGGGATAATTCACCCCTCCACTTT CASRRPGDNSPLHF
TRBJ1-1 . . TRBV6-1 TGTGCCAGCAGTGAAGCGCGGGAATTTGGCGCTTTCTTT CASSEAREFGAFF
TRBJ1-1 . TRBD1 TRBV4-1 TGCGCCAGCAGCCATGCAGGGGGCGTCGGAACTGAAGCTTTCTTT CASSHAGGVGTEAFF
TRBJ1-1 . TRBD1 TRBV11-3 TGTGCCAGCAGCCCGACAGGGACTGAAAACACTGAAGCTTTCTTT CASSPTGTENTEAFF
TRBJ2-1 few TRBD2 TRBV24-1 TGTGCCACCAGTGATCCCAAGCCTTCTAGCGGGATCAATGAGCAGTTCTTC CATSDPKPSSGINEQFF
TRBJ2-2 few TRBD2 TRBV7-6 TGTGCTAGCAGCCGACTAGCGGGGGCCGGGGAGCTGTTTTTT CASSRLAGAGELFF
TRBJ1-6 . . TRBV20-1 TGCAGTGCTAGAGAACAGGGAACTTCACCCCTCCACTTT CSAREQGTSPLHF